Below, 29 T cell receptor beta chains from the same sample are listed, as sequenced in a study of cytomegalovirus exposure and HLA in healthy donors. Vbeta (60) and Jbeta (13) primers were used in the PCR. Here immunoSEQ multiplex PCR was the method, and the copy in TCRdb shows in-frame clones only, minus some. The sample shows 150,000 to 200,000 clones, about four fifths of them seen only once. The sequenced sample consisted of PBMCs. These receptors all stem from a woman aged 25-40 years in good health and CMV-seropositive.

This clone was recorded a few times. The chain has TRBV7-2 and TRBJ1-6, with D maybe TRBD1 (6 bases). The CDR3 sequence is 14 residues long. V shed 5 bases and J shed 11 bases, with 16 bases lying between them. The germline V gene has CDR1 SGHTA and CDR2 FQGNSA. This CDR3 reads CASSDPGQPTPLHF. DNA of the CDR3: TGTGCCAGCAGCGATCCGGGACAACCTACACCCCTCCACTTT.

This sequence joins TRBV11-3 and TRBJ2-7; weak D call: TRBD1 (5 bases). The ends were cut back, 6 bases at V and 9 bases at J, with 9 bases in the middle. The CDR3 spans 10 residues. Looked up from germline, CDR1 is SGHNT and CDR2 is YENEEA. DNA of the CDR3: TGTGCCAGCAGGGCAGGGTTGCAGTACTTC. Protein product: CASRAGLQYF.

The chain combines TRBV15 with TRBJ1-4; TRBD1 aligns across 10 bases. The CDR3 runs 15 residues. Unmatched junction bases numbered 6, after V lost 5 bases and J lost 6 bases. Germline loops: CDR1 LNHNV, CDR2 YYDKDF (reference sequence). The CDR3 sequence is CATSGGGTGDEKLFF. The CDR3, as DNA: TGTGCCACCAGCGGTGGAGGGACAGGGGATGAAAAACTGTTTTTT.

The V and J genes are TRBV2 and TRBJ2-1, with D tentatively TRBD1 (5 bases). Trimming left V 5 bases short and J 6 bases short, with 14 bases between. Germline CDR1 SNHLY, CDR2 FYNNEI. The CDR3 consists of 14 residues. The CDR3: CASSSGRGINEQFF. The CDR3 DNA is TGTGCCAGCAGTTCAGGTAGGGGTATCAATGAGCAGTTCTTC.

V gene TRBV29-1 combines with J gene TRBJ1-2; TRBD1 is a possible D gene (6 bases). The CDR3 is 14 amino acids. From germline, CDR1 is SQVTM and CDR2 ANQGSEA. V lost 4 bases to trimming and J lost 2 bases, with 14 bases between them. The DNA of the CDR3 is TGCAGCGTTGGGATGCGGGGGGCCAACTATGGCTACACCTTC. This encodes CSVGMRGANYGYTF.

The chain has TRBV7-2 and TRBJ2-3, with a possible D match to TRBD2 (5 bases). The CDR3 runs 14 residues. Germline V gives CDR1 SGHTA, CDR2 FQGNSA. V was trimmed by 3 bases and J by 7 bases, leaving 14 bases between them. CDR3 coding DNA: TGTGCCAGCAGCTTCGGAGGTTCCAGTTATACGCAGTATTTT. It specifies CASSFGGSSYTQYF.

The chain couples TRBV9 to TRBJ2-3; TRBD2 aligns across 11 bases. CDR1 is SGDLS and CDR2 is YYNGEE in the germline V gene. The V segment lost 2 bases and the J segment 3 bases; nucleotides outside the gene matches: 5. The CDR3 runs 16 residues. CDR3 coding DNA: TGTGCCAGCAGCGTTACTAGCGGGAGTGGTACAGATACGCAGTATTTT. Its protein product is CASSVTSGSGTDTQYF. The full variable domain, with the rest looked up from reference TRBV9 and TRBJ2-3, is DSGVTQTPKHLITATGQRVTLRCSPRSGDLSVYWYQQSLDQGLQFLIQYYNGEERAKGNILERFSAQQFPDLHSELNLSSLELGDSALYFCASSVTSGSGTDTQYFGPGTRLTVL.

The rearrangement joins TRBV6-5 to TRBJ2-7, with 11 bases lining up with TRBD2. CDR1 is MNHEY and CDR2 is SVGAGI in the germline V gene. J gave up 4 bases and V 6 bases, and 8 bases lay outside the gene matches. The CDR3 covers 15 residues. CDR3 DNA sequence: TGTGCCAGCAGCCTTCTAGCGGGGGGACTTTACGAGCAGTACTTC. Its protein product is CASSLLAGGLYEQYF.

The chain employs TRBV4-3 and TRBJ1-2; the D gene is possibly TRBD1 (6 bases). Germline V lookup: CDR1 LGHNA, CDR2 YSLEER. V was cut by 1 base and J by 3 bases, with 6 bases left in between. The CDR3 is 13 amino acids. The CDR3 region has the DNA TGCGCCAGCAGCCAAGCAGGGGACTATGGCTACACCTTC. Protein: CASSQAGDYGYTF.

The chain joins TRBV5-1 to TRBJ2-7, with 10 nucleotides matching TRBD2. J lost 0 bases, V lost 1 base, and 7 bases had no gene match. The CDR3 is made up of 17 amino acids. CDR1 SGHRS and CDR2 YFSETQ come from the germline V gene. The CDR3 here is CASSLTGLAESSYEQYF. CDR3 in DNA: TGCGCCAGCAGCTTGACCGGACTAGCGGAATCCTCCTACGAGCAGTACTTC.

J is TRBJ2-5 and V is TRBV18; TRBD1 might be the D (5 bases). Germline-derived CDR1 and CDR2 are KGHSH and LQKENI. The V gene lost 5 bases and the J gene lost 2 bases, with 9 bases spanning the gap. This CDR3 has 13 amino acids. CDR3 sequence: CASSGALQETQYF. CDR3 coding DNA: TGTGCCAGCTCAGGGGCCTTACAAGAGACCCAGTACTTC.

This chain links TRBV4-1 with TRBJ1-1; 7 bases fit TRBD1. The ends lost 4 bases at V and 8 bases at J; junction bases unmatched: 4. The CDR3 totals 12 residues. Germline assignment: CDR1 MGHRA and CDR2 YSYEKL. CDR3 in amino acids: CASSRGTAEAFF. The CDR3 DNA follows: TGCGCCAGCAGCCGAGGGACAGCCGAAGCTTTCTTT.

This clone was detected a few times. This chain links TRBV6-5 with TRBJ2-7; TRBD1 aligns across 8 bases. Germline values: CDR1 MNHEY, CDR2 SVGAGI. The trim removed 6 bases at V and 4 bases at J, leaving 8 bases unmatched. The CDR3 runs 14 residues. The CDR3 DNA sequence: TGTGCCAGCAGCATTGACAGGGGTACTTACGAGCAGTACTTC. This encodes CASSIDRGTYEQYF.

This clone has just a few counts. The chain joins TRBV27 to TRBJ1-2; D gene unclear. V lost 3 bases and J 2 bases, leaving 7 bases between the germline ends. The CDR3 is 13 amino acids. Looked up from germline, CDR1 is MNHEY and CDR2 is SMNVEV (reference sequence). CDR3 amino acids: CASSFTPNYGYTF. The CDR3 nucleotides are TGTGCCAGCAGTTTCACACCAAACTATGGCTACACCTTC.

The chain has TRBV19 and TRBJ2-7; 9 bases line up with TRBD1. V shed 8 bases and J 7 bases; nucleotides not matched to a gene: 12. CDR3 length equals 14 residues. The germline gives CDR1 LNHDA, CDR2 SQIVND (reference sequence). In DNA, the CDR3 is TGTGCCAGTGGGCGTCGGGACAGGGTAGCGGAGCAGTACTTC. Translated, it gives CASGRRDRVAEQYF. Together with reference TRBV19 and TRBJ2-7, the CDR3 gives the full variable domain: DGGITQSPKYLFRKEGQNVTLSCEQNLNHDAMYWYRQDPGQGLRLIYYSQIVNDFQKGDIAEGYSVSREKKESFPLTVTSAQKNPTAFYLCASGRRDRVAEQYFGPGTRLTVT.

For the CDR3, the DNA is TGTGCCAGTTTCCCCACGGGGACAGGGAGGACTGAAGCTTTCTTT. It translates to CASFPTGTGRTEAFF. This chain joins TRBV19 and TRBJ1-1; 9 positions match TRBD1. The CDR3 has 15 amino acids. The germline CDR1 and CDR2 sequences are LNHDA and SQIVND (reference sequence). After removal of 8 bases from V and 5 bases from J, the junction contained 12 bases not matched to a gene.

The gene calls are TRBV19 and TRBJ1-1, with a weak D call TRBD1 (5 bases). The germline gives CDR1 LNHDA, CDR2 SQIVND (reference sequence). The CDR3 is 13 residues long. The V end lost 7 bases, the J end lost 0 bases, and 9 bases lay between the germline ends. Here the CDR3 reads CASMLQVNTEAFF. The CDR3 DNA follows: TGTGCCAGTATGTTACAGGTGAACACTGAAGCTTTCTTT.

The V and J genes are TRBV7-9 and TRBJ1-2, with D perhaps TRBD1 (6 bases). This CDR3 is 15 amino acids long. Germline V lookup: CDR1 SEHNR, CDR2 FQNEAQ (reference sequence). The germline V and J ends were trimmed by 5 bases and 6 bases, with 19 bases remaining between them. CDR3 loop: CASSLGQNQVHGYTF. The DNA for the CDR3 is TGTGCCAGCAGCCTCGGACAGAATCAAGTACATGGCTACACCTTC.

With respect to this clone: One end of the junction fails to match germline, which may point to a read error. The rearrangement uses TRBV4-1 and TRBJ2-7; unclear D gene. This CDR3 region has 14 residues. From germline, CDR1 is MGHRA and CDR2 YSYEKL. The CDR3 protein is CASSQIASSNEQYF. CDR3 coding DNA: TGCGCCAGCAGCCAAATAGCCTCCTCCAACGAGCAGTACTTC.

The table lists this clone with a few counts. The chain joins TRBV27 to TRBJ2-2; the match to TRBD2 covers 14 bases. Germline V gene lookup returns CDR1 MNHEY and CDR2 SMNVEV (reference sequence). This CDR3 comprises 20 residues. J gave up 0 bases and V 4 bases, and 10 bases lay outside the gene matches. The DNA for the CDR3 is TGTGCCAGCAGTTGGAGCGGGACTAGCGGGGGACCTGCGAACACCGGGGAGCTGTTTTTT. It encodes CASSWSGTSGGPANTGELFF.

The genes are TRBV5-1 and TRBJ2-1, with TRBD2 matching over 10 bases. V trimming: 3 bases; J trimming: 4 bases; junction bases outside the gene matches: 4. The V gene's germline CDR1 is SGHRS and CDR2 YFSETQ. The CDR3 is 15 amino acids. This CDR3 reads CASSSGLADYNEQFF. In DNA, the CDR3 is TGCGCCAGCAGCTCAGGACTAGCGGATTACAATGAGCAGTTCTTC.

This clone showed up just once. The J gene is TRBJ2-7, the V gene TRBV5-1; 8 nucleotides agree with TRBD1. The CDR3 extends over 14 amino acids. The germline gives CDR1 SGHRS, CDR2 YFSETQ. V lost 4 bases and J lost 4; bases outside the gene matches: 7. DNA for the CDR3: TGCGCCAGCAGCCTCTCGGGACAGGTTTACGAGCAGTACTTC. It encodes CASSLSGQVYEQYF.

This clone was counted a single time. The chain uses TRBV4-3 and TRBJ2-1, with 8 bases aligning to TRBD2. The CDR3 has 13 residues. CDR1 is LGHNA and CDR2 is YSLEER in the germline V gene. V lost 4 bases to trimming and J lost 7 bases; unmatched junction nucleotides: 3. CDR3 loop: CASSRGGGNEQFF. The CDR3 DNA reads TGCGCCAGCAGCCGGGGCGGGGGGAATGAGCAGTTCTTC.

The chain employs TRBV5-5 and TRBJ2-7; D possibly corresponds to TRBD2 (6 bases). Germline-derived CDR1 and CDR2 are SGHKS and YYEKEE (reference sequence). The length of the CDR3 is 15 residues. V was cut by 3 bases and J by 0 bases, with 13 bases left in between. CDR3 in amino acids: CASSYRDSSSYEQYF. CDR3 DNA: TGTGCCAGCAGCTACCGGGACTCTAGCTCCTACGAGCAGTACTTC.

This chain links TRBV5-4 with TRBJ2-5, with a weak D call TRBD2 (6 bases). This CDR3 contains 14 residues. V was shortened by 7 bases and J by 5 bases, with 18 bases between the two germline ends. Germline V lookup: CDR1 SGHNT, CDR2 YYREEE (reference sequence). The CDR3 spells CASLRDPSGETQYF. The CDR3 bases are TGTGCCAGCTTACGGGACCCCAGCGGGGAGACCCAGTACTTC. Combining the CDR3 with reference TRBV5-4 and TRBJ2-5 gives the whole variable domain ETGVTQSPTHLIKTRGQQVTLRCSSQSGHNTVSWYQQALGQGPQFIFQYYREEENGRGNFPPRFSGLQFPNYSSELNVNALELDDSALYLCASLRDPSGETQYFGPGTRLLVL.

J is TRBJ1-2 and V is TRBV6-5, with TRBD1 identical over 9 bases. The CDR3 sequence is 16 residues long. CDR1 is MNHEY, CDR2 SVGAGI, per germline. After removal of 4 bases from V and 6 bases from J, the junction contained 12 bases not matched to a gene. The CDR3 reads CASSSRIDRGRDGYTF. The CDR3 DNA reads TGTGCCAGCAGTTCTCGAATCGACAGGGGGAGGGATGGCTACACCTTC.

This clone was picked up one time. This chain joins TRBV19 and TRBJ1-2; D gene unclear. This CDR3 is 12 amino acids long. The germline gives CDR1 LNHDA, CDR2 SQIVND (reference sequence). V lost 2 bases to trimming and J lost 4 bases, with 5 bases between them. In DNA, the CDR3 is TGTGCCAGTAGTATATCTCCCTATGGCTACACCTTC. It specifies CASSISPYGYTF.

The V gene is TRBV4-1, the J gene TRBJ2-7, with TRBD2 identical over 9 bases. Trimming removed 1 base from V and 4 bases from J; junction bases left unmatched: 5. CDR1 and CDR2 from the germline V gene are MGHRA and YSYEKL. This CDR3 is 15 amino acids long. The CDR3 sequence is CASSQGLREGYEQYF. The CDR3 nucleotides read TGCGCCAGCAGCCAAGGATTGCGGGAGGGGTACGAGCAGTACTTC.

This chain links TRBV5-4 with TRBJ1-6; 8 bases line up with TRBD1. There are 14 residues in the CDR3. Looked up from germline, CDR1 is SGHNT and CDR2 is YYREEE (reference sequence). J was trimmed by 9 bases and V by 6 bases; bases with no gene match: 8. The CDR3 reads CASTRTGSASPLHF. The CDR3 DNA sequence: TGTGCCAGCACCCGGACAGGGAGCGCTTCACCCCTCCACTTT.